One sample yielded the 10 T cell receptor beta chains listed below, sequenced in a study of T cell repertoires and HLA-DP antigens. Their antigens are not known. Method: immunoSEQ multiplex PCR; TCRdb's copy keeps in-frame clones and lacks some. The sample yields some 120,000 clones, about 91% seen once. The sample comprised CD4+ T cells from PBMCs. These receptors all stem from a woman younger than 35 in good health and CMV-seronegative.

The chain uses TRBV19 and TRBJ1-6, with D uncertain. Germline-derived CDR1 and CDR2 are LNHDA and SQIVND (reference sequence). There are 14 residues in the CDR3. Trimming took 5 bases from V and 9 from J, leaving 14 bases between them. The CDR3 is CASSSGPGGSPLHF. Written as DNA, the CDR3 is TGTGCCAGTAGTTCTGGACCAGGAGGTTCACCCCTCCACTTT. Looking up the rest from reference TRBV19 and TRBJ1-6 gives the full variable domain: DGGITQSPKYLFRKEGQNVTLSCEQNLNHDAMYWYRQDPGQGLRLIYYSQIVNDFQKGDIAEGYSVSREKKESFPLTVTSAQKNPTAFYLCASSSGPGGSPLHFGNGTRLTVT.

J is TRBJ2-5 and V is TRBV5-1; D unresolved. Germline loops: CDR1 SGHRS, CDR2 YFSETQ. The CDR3 sequence is 12 residues long. Trimming pared 0 bases from V and 5 bases from J, leaving 5 bases between. CDR3 nucleotides: TGCGCCAGCAGCTTGGCCCTGGAGACCCAGTACTTC. This translates into CASSLALETQYF.

The gene calls are TRBV28 and TRBJ1-2, with D tentatively TRBD1 (6 bases). This CDR3 has 14 amino acids. Trimming took off 3 bases at V and 5 bases at J, with 13 bases between the two ends. In germline, CDR1 is MDHEN, CDR2 SYDVKM. The CDR3 DNA is TGTGCCAGCAGTTTTAGGGGGGGGCGTTATGGCTACACCTTC. Translation gives CASSFRGGRYGYTF.

This clone was detected only a few times. This chain uses TRBV28 with TRBJ1-5; D not certain. The CDR3 has 14 amino acids. Trimming removed 3 bases from V and 3 bases from J, with 9 bases in between. CDR1 is MDHEN and CDR2 is SYDVKM in the germline V gene. CDR3 nucleotide sequence: TGTGCCAGCAGTTTTCACGGTTCCAATCAGCCCCAGCATTTT. Translating gives CASSFHGSNQPQHF.

In DNA form, the CDR3 reads TGTGCCAGCAGCGTGGGGCCAGGGGATGAAAAACTGTTTTTT. Protein: CASSVGPGDEKLFF. The V call is TRBV5-4, the J call TRBJ1-4, with D perhaps TRBD1 (6 bases). This CDR3 contains 14 residues. Germline V gene sequence: CDR1 SGHNT, CDR2 YYREEE (reference sequence). V shed 4 bases and J shed 6 bases, with 13 bases lying between them.

V usage is TRBV19 and J usage is TRBJ2-7, with 11 bases aligning to TRBD2. Germline trimming cut 3 bases from V and 3 bases from J; bases unmatched to any gene: 7. Per germline, CDR1 LNHDA and CDR2 SQIVND (reference sequence). CDR3 length: 16 amino acids. CDR3 region: CASSIDRTSGSYEQYF. Written as DNA, the CDR3 is TGTGCCAGTAGTATTGATCGTACTAGCGGGAGCTACGAGCAGTACTTC.

This clone was observed a single time. The chain is built from TRBV27 and TRBJ2-2, with D perhaps TRBD1 (6 bases). The germline gives CDR1 MNHEY, CDR2 SMNVEV (reference sequence). This CDR3 contains 14 residues. Trimming removed 4 bases at V and 1 base at J, with 7 bases between. Written as DNA, the CDR3 is TGTGCCAGCAGTTACAGGGTGAACACCGGGGAGCTGTTTTTT. Its translation is CASSYRVNTGELFF.

V usage is TRBV4-2 and J usage is TRBJ1-3; D might be TRBD1 (6 bases). V was shortened by 5 bases and J by 0 bases, with 8 bases between the two germline ends. CDR3 size: 14 residues. Germline V gene lookup returns CDR1 LGHNA and CDR2 YNFKEQ. The CDR3: CASSTQGSGNTIYF. The CDR3 DNA sequence: TGTGCCAGCAGCACACAGGGCTCTGGAAACACCATATATTTT.

The chain carries TRBV19 and TRBJ2-1; TRBD1 or TRBD2 may be the D gene (5 bases each). The length of the CDR3 is 13 residues. Germline V CDR1 and CDR2: LNHDA, SQIVND (reference sequence). The V gene lost 0 bases and the J gene lost 9 bases, with 9 bases spanning the gap. The CDR3 region has the DNA TGTGCCAGTAGTATAGATAGGGGACGTGAGCAGTTCTTC. This translates into CASSIDRGREQFF.

This clone is a singleton in its sample. This rearrangement joins TRBV6-6 to TRBJ2-7; 10 bases line up with TRBD1. The CDR3 is 15 residues long. Germline V gives CDR1 MNHNY, CDR2 SVGAGI (reference sequence). J gave up 2 bases and V 6 bases, and 7 bases lay outside the gene matches. In DNA form, the CDR3 reads TGTGCCAGCAGCCCGAGACAGGGGGCTGCCTACGAGCAGTACTTC. As protein: CASSPRQGAAYEQYF.